The 27 T cell receptor beta chains reported below all come from one sample, sequenced in a study of blood T cell repertoires in COVID-19. This table comes from immunoSEQ multiplex PCR, and its TCRdb copy is limited to in-frame clones, with some not included. The data show about 130,000 clones, roughly four fifths seen once. The sample consisted of PBMCs or T cells enriched from blood (not recorded which). These receptors came from a man aged 25-45 years who had recovered from COVID-19.

This clone has just a few counts. Its ends do not fully match the called genes, so a read error is possible. The J gene is TRBJ1-2, the V gene TRBV7-2, with 7 bases identical to TRBD1. The CDR3 is made up of 13 amino acids. Germline V gene data show CDR1 as SGHTA and CDR2 as FQGNSA. CDR3 sequence: CASSLALPKGQIF. DNA for the CDR3: TGTGCCAGCAGCTTAGCGCTCCCGAAGGGACAGATCTTC.

The chain has TRBV20-1 and TRBJ2-7; possibly TRBD2 for D (5 bases). The length of the CDR3 is 11 residues. The germline V gene encodes CDR1 DFQATT and CDR2 SNEGSKA (reference sequence). The V end was cut by 1 base, the J end by 5 bases, with 6 bases between. The CDR3 nucleotides read TGCAGTGCTAGAGGGCGGGACGAGCAGTACGTC. It translates to CSARGRDEQYV.

About this clone itself: One end of the junction is discordant with germline, which a read error may explain. This chain uses TRBV5-1 with TRBJ2-5, with TRBD2 as a possible D gene (7 bases). CDR3 length: 15 amino acids. Germline V gene data show CDR1 as SGHRS and CDR2 as YFSETQ. The CDR3 sequence: CASRLGGGGQETQYF. CDR3 nucleotide sequence: TGCGCCAGCAGATTGGGGGGCGGGGGACAAGAGACCCAGTACTTC.

This clone was found once. The chain is built from TRBV19 and TRBJ1-2, with TRBD1 as a possible D gene (6 bases). This CDR3 region has 14 residues. Trimming cost V 6 bases and J 4 bases, with 15 bases left between them. Per germline, CDR1 LNHDA and CDR2 SQIVND (reference sequence). The chain's CDR3 is CASSSDRKSYGYTF. CDR3 DNA: TGTGCCAGTAGCTCAGACAGGAAAAGCTATGGCTACACCTTC.

The chain has TRBV7-9 and TRBJ1-1; D is perhaps TRBD1 (5 bases). This CDR3 is built from 15 residues. Germline assignment: CDR1 SEHNR and CDR2 FQNEAQ (reference sequence). Trimming removed 4 bases from V and 4 bases from J, with 16 bases in between. CDR3 amino acids: CASSYPLSGGTEAFF. CDR3 DNA sequence: TGTGCCAGCAGCTACCCCCTCTCCGGGGGCACTGAAGCTTTCTTT. Based on the CDR3 plus reference TRBV7-9 and TRBJ1-1, the full variable domain is DTGVSQNPRHKITKRGQNVTFRCDPISEHNRLYWYRQTLGQGPEFLTYFQNEAQLEKSRLLSDRFSAERPKGSFSTLEIQRTEQGDSAMYLCASSYPLSGGTEAFFGQGTRLTVV.

This clone was recorded a few times. The chain joins TRBV19 to TRBJ2-7, with TRBD1 as a possible D gene (7 bases). Germline CDR1 LNHDA, CDR2 SQIVND (reference sequence). The CDR3 totals 14 residues. The ends were cut back, 8 bases at V and 4 bases at J, with 18 bases in the middle. The chain's CDR3 is CASRPGDRVYEQYF. The CDR3 DNA reads as TGTGCCAGTCGGCCGGGAGACAGGGTTTACGAGCAGTACTTC.

V is TRBV6-5 and J is TRBJ2-1, with 7 bases identical to TRBD2. In germline, CDR1 is MNHEY, CDR2 SVGAGI. CDR3 size: 15 residues. Losses at the gene ends were 4 bases for V and 7 bases for J; bases not matched to a gene: 10. The CDR3 sequence: CASSSGLSYDNEQFF. The CDR3 DNA reads TGTGCCAGCAGTTCGGGACTATCCTACGATAATGAGCAGTTCTTC.

V usage is TRBV2 and J usage is TRBJ1-4, with 11 bases that match TRBD1. V was clipped by 6 bases and J by 1 base; unmatched bases: 1. This CDR3 is 15 amino acids long. Germline-derived CDR1 and CDR2 are SNHLY and FYNNEI. CDR3: CASRDRGLTNEKLFF. In DNA, the CDR3 is TGTGCCAGCAGGGACAGGGGGCTAACTAATGAAAAACTGTTTTTT.

The chain employs TRBV5-1 and TRBJ1-3, with D unclear. From germline, CDR1 is SGHRS and CDR2 YFSETQ. Trimming stripped 1 base from V and 0 bases from J, with 5 bases between. This CDR3 comprises 14 residues. The CDR3 here is CASSLSTSGNTIYF. Written as DNA, the CDR3 is TGCGCCAGCAGCTTGTCTACCTCTGGAAACACCATATATTTT.

The DNA for the CDR3 is TGTGCCAGCAGCCAAATGACTAGTGAGCAGTTCTTC. Translating it yields CASSQMTSEQFF. The chain couples TRBV14 to TRBJ2-1; possible D gene TRBD2, 6 bases. The germline V gene encodes CDR1 SGHDN and CDR2 FVKESK. Trimming left V 2 bases short and J 9 bases short, with 8 bases between. The CDR3 length is 12 residues.

The chain carries TRBV6-5 and TRBJ2-7; no firm D call. This CDR3 spans 14 amino acids. The germline CDR1 and CDR2 sequences are MNHEY and SVGAGI. Trimming pared 0 bases from V and 5 bases from J, leaving 11 bases between. Here the CDR3 reads CASSYSKQSHEQYV. In nucleotides, the CDR3 is TGTGCCAGCAGTTACTCGAAACAGTCACACGAGCAGTACGTC.

The rearrangement links TRBV5-6 to TRBJ1-5; D perhaps matches TRBD1 (5 bases). The CDR3 has 14 residues. V was clipped by 3 bases and J by 5 bases, with 12 bases between them. CDR1 and CDR2 from the germline V gene are SGHDT and YYEEEE. The CDR3 spells CASSWKGYDQPQHF. CDR3 in DNA: TGTGCCAGCAGCTGGAAGGGGTACGATCAGCCCCAGCATTTT.

This chain uses TRBV6-2 or TRBV6-3 with TRBJ1-3, with 9 positions matching TRBD1. Germline V CDR1 and CDR2: MNHEY, SVGEGT. This CDR3 comprises 17 residues. Losses at the gene ends were 2 bases for V and 4 bases for J; bases not matched to a gene: 9. The CDR3 is CASSYQQDRGYGNTIYF. The CDR3 DNA is TGTGCCAGCAGTTACCAACAAGACAGGGGGTACGGAAACACCATATATTTT.

The gene calls are TRBV12-3 or TRBV12-4 and TRBJ1-1, with D unresolved. The V and J ends lost 1 base and 8 bases respectively, with 5 bases between them. The CDR3 extends over 11 amino acids. The CDR3 is CASSLGEEAFF. CDR3 DNA sequence: TGTGCCAGCAGTTTAGGGGAGGAAGCTTTCTTT.

The rearrangement joins TRBV30 to TRBJ2-7, with TRBD2 matching 11 bases. The V and J ends lost 5 bases and 4 bases, in that order; junction bases with no gene match: 7. CDR1 is GTSNPN, CDR2 SVGIG, per germline (reference sequence). CDR3 length equals 14 residues. CDR3 in amino acids: CAWGTSGILYEQYF. The CDR3, as DNA: TGTGCCTGGGGGACTAGCGGTATTTTATACGAGCAGTACTTC. Full variable domain (missing parts from reference TRBV30 and TRBJ2-7): SQTIHQWPATLVQPVGSPLSLECTVEGTSNPNLYWYRQAAGRGLQLLFYSVGIGQISSEVPQNLSASRPQDRQFILSSKKLLLSDSGFYLCAWGTSGILYEQYFGPGTRLTVT.

This chain uses TRBV11-2 with TRBJ2-6; TRBD1 matches at 8 bases. V lost 5 bases to trimming and J lost 0 bases; unmatched junction nucleotides: 9. The V gene's germline CDR1 is SGHAT and CDR2 FQNNGV. The CDR3 spans 18 residues. The CDR3 spells CASSNLAGGASGANVLTF. The CDR3 DNA reads TGTGCCAGCAGCAACCTGGCAGGGGGCGCCTCTGGGGCCAACGTCCTGACTTTC.

V gene TRBV9 combines with J gene TRBJ2-3, with D perhaps matching TRBD2 (6 bases). There are 13 residues in the CDR3. The germline V and J ends were trimmed by 3 bases and 1 base, with 6 bases remaining between them. Germline CDR1 and CDR2: SGDLS and YYNGEE. This CDR3 is CASSGGGTDTQYF. CDR3 in DNA: TGTGCCAGCAGCGGGGGGGGCACAGATACGCAGTATTTT. Based on the CDR3 plus reference TRBV9 and TRBJ2-3, the full variable domain is DSGVTQTPKHLITATGQRVTLRCSPRSGDLSVYWYQQSLDQGLQFLIQYYNGEERAKGNILERFSAQQFPDLHSELNLSSLELGDSALYFCASSGGGTDTQYFGPGTRLTVL.

Note on this clone: One end of the junction fails to match germline, which may point to a read error. This chain uses TRBV28 with TRBJ1-2; TRBD1 is a possible D gene (6 bases). This CDR3 has 11 amino acids. The V gene's germline CDR1 is MDHEN and CDR2 SYDVKM. CDR3 nucleotides: TGTGCCAGCAGTTTAAGGGGGGGATTCGCCTTC. This gives the protein CASSLRGGFAF.

This clone appeared a single time. The rearrangement uses TRBV18 and TRBJ2-5; perhaps TRBD2 as D (6 bases). Germline V gene data show CDR1 as KGHSH and CDR2 as LQKENI. Trimming took off 6 bases at V and 5 bases at J, with 13 bases between the two ends. This CDR3 spans 13 amino acids. The CDR3 nucleotides are TGTGCCAGCTCGGCACTAGCTTTTGAGACCCAGTACTTC. Residues: CASSALAFETQYF.

For this clone: One junction end does not reproduce the germline sequence, and a read error may be involved. The chain carries TRBV30 and TRBJ2-2; D might be TRBD1 (5 bases). Germline CDR1 GTSNPN, CDR2 SVGIG (reference sequence). CDR3 length: 12 residues. DNA of the CDR3: TGCTCGACAGCTCCCCCGGCCGGGGAGCTGTTTTTT. It translates to CSTAPPAGELFF.

The V and J genes are TRBV3-1 (or the pseudogene TRBV3-2) and TRBJ2-1; 8 bases map to TRBD2. Germline lookup yields CDR1 LGHDT and CDR2 YNNKEL (reference sequence). V lost 3 bases, J lost 7 bases, and 8 bases stayed unmatched. The CDR3 runs 15 residues. The CDR3 region has the DNA TGTGCCAGCAGCCAGGACGGGAGGGAGTCGAATGAGCAGTTCTTC. Translated, it gives CASSQDGRESNEQFF.

This clone was found a few times. This chain uses TRBV18 with TRBJ1-5; D is ambiguous. Germline CDR1 and CDR2: KGHSH and LQKENI. CDR3 length equals 15 residues. Trimming pared 1 base from V and 3 bases from J, leaving 10 bases between. The CDR3 nucleotides read TGTGCCAGCTCACCACAAGGCCAGGTCAATCAGCCCCAGCATTTT. This translates into CASSPQGQVNQPQHF.

The chain employs TRBV5-1 and TRBJ2-3; 7 nucleotides align to TRBD2. Germline trimming cut 4 bases from V and 0 bases from J; bases unmatched to any gene: 8. The CDR3 is 16 residues long. CDR1 is SGHRS, CDR2 YFSETQ, per germline. CDR3 in amino acids: CASSLSGPRSTDTQYF. CDR3 nucleotide sequence: TGCGCCAGCAGCCTTAGCGGGCCCCGTAGCACAGATACGCAGTATTTT.

In its sample, this clone was seen a few times. V and J are TRBV4-1 and TRBJ2-1, with D perhaps matching TRBD1 (5 bases). Looked up from germline, CDR1 is MGHRA and CDR2 is YSYEKL. V was shortened by 1 base and J by 6 bases, with 10 bases between the two germline ends. CDR3 size: 14 residues. DNA of the CDR3: TGCGCCAGCAGCCAAGGCGACAGACTCAATGAGCAGTTCTTC. Protein sequence: CASSQGDRLNEQFF.

This clone has just a few counts. The V call is TRBV27, the J call TRBJ1-2; TRBD1 aligns across 8 bases. Germline CDR1 MNHEY, CDR2 SMNVEV (reference sequence). Trimming took 5 bases from V and 6 from J; bases not matched to a gene: 8. There are 14 residues in the CDR3. CDR3 residues: CASSIRQGTHGYTF. CDR3 nucleotide sequence: TGTGCCAGCAGTATCCGACAGGGGACCCATGGCTACACCTTC.

The chain combines TRBV24-1 with TRBJ2-2; 8 positions agree with TRBD1. The CDR3 is made up of 14 amino acids. Germline CDR1 and CDR2: KGHDR and SFDVKD. V shed 4 bases and J 4 bases; nucleotides not matched to a gene: 1. CDR3 bases: TGTGCCACCAGTGAAACAGGGGGCACCGGGGAGCTGTTTTTT. It codes for CATSETGGTGELFF.

V gene TRBV5-4 combines with J gene TRBJ1-1; 9 nucleotides line up with TRBD1. V shed 4 bases, J shed 1 base, and the junction held 5 bases outside the gene matches. The CDR3 runs 15 residues. Germline CDR1 and CDR2: SGHNT and YYREEE (reference sequence). CDR3 nucleotide sequence: TGTGCCAGCAGCAGGACAGGGGTTGAGAACACTGAAGCTTTCTTT. Translated: CASSRTGVENTEAFF. Together with reference TRBV5-4 and TRBJ1-1, the CDR3 gives the full variable domain: ETGVTQSPTHLIKTRGQQVTLRCSSQSGHNTVSWYQQALGQGPQFIFQYYREEENGRGNFPPRFSGLQFPNYSSELNVNALELDDSALYLCASSRTGVENTEAFFGQGTRLTVV.